Shown below are 17 T cell receptor beta chains from a single sample sequenced in a study of cytotoxic CD8 clonotypes in ibrutinib-treated CLL (dated by TCRdb to the early 2020s). Library preparation was by the immunoSEQ multiplex PCR assay. In TCRdb, the immuneACCESS table is reduced to in-frame sequences with V and J assigned. These tables do not hold every clone; where another copy was compared, an unresolved V gene accounts for under half, and the others remain unexplained. This sample gives about 20,000 clones in total; about 75% of them show up just once. About 7.2% of the sample belongs to the ten largest clones. This specimen consisted of PBMCs, obtained before ibrutinib treatment. The receptor source for this set is a human donor with chronic lymphocytic leukemia.

This clone was detected only a few times. V gene TRBV4-1 combines with J gene TRBJ2-7, with 9 bases aligning to TRBD1. CDR1 MGHRA and CDR2 YSYEKL come from the germline V gene. J lost 2 bases, V lost 1 base, and 3 bases had no gene match. The CDR3 contains 15 residues. The chain's CDR3 is CASSQGGTGTYEQYF. The CDR3 DNA reads TGCGCCAGCAGCCAAGGGGGGACAGGGACCTACGAGCAGTACTTC.

The chain couples TRBV18 to TRBJ1-5; the D gene is possibly TRBD1 (5 bases). Trimming removed 2 bases at V and 8 bases at J, with 10 bases between. The CDR3 sequence is 13 residues long. Germline V gene data show CDR1 as KGHSH and CDR2 as LQKENI. CDR3 loop: CASSPDGGEPQHF. Here the CDR3 DNA reads TGTGCCAGCTCACCAGATGGAGGGGAGCCCCAGCATTTT. Drawing the rest from reference TRBV18 and TRBJ1-5, the complete variable domain is NAGVMQNPRHLVRRRGQEARLRCSPMKGHSHVYWYRQLPEEGLKFMVYLQKENIIDESGMPKERFSAEFPKEGPSILRIQQVVRGDSAAYFCASSPDGGEPQHFGDGTRLSIL.

The gene calls are TRBV7-9 and TRBJ1-2; weak D call: TRBD1 (5 bases). Trimming took 3 bases from V and 8 from J, leaving 16 bases between them. Germline assignment: CDR1 SEHNR and CDR2 FQNEAQ (reference sequence). The CDR3 loop spans 14 amino acids. CDR3 residues: CASSLMGGTSGYTF. The CDR3, as DNA: TGTGCCAGCAGCTTGATGGGGGGGACTAGCGGCTACACCTTC.

In its sample, this clone was seen a few times. The chain carries TRBV6-6 and TRBJ1-2; 9 nucleotides align to TRBD1. The CDR3 is 15 residues long. Per the germline V gene, CDR1 is MNHNY and CDR2 is SVGAGI (reference sequence). J lost 2 bases, V lost 6 bases, and 7 bases had no gene match. The CDR3 sequence is CASREDRGGNYGYTF. The CDR3 DNA sequence: TGTGCCAGCAGAGAGGACAGGGGAGGGAACTATGGCTACACCTTC.

The chain links TRBV29-1 to TRBJ1-2, with a weak D call TRBD1 (5 bases). Germline V gives CDR1 SQVTM, CDR2 ANQGSEA. V was shortened by 6 bases and J by 8 bases, with 13 bases between the two germline ends. The CDR3 consists of 11 residues. The CDR3 region is CSVQGYNGYTF. DNA of the CDR3: TGCAGCGTGCAGGGTTACAACGGCTACACCTTC.

The rearrangement links TRBV21-1 to TRBJ1-5. TRBV21-1 is labeled a pseudogene. CDR3 length equals 17 residues. The CDR3 bases are TGTGCCAGCAGCAAAGCGAGGGGGGGTATGAGCAATCAGCCCCAGCATTTT. Its protein is CASSKARGGMSNQPQHF.

The chain uses TRBV4-2 and TRBJ2-1, with TRBD1 matching over 10 bases. Germline CDR1 LGHNA, CDR2 YNFKEQ. The length of the CDR3 is 17 residues. V lost 4 bases and J lost 1; bases outside the gene matches: 7. CDR3 nucleotides: TGTGCCAGCAGCCCGTTTCCGGGACAGGGGTCCTACAATGAGCAGTTCTTC. Translation: CASSPFPGQGSYNEQFF.

A few counts support this clone. The chain carries TRBV5-6 and TRBJ1-6; tentative D call: TRBD1 (5 bases). Per germline, CDR1 SGHDT and CDR2 YYEEEE. Trimming cost V 0 bases and J 6 bases, with 10 bases left between them. This CDR3 is built from 15 residues. The CDR3 region is CASSLDRPTNSPLHF. The CDR3 DNA reads as TGTGCCAGCAGCTTGGACAGGCCCACTAATTCACCCCTCCACTTT.

The chain links TRBV6-1 to TRBJ2-6, with D unresolved. Trimming stripped 5 bases from V and 1 base from J, with 9 bases between. The CDR3 sequence is 15 residues long. Germline CDR1 MNHNS, CDR2 SASEGT. The CDR3 region has the DNA TGTGCCAGCAGTCCCAAGGGATCTGGGGCCAACGTCCTGACTTTC. Amino acids: CASSPKGSGANVLTF.

The chain employs TRBV30 and TRBJ2-5, with TRBD2 as a possible D gene (7 bases). The CDR3 sequence is 15 residues long. V gave up 4 bases and J gave up 4 bases, with 19 bases separating them. In germline, CDR1 is GTSNPN, CDR2 SVGIG (reference sequence). The CDR3 loop reads CAWNSVGGGGETQYF. DNA of the CDR3: TGTGCCTGGAATTCCGTCGGGGGAGGGGGAGAGACCCAGTACTTC.

The chain joins TRBV10-1 to TRBJ1-1; the D is unclear. Germline V gene data show CDR1 as WNHNN and CDR2 as SYGVQD (reference sequence). With 2 bases removed from V and 1 base from J, the gap between germline ends came to 11 bases. CDR3 size: 15 residues. CDR3: CASSEDGRANTEAFF. The DNA of the CDR3 is TGCGCCAGCAGTGAGGATGGACGGGCGAACACTGAAGCTTTCTTT.

This chain joins TRBV18 and TRBJ1-4; D remains ambiguous. The germline CDR1 and CDR2 sequences are KGHSH and LQKENI. CDR3 length: 18 amino acids. V was cut by 3 bases and J by 2 bases, with 19 bases left in between. This CDR3 is CASSPRVTKLGTNEKLFF. For the CDR3, the DNA is TGTGCCAGCTCACCCCGCGTGACAAAATTAGGCACTAATGAAAAACTGTTTTTT.

The chain couples TRBV6-5 to TRBJ2-3; D is unresolved. The germline CDR1 and CDR2 sequences are MNHEY and SVGAGI. The ends were cut back, 1 base at V and 7 bases at J, with 6 bases in the middle. The CDR3 totals 12 residues. The CDR3 DNA follows: TGTGCCAGCAGTTACTTTGTTCATACGCAGTATTTT. This translates into CASSYFVHTQYF.

The chain links TRBV5-1 to TRBJ1-1; D gene ambiguous. This CDR3 is built from 13 residues. Between the trimmed V and J ends, which lost 1 base and 2 bases, there was a span of 6 bases. Germline V CDR1 and CDR2: SGHRS, YFSETQ. The CDR3 DNA reads as TGCGCCAGCAGCTTGCAGCTCAACACTGAAGCTTTCTTT. Its translation is CASSLQLNTEAFF.

The rearrangement uses TRBV28 and TRBJ1-1; TRBD1 agrees at 9 bases. The CDR3 consists of 17 residues. After removal of 5 bases from V and 5 bases from J, the junction contained 15 bases not matched to a gene. Germline CDR1 is MDHEN and CDR2 is SYDVKM. The CDR3 DNA reads as TGTGCCAGCAGTGTAGGGGGGACAGGGACGTTAGGGACTGAAGCTTTCTTT. The encoded protein is CASSVGGTGTLGTEAFF.

The rearrangement links TRBV7-3 to TRBJ2-5; D unresolved. The CDR3 is 14 amino acids. Germline lookup yields CDR1 SGHTA and CDR2 FQGTGA. V gave up 2 bases and J gave up 7 bases, with 14 bases separating them. The CDR3 bases are TGTGCCAGCAGCTTATCTAGAGGTTCCCCGACCCAGTACTTC. It specifies CASSLSRGSPTQYF.

This clone showed up just a few times. This chain connects TRBV27 to TRBJ2-7; D is unresolved. From germline, CDR1 is MNHEY and CDR2 SMNVEV (reference sequence). V lost 3 bases to trimming and J lost 0 bases, with 12 bases between them. The CDR3 runs 15 residues. This CDR3 is CASSFGFGRSYEQYF. Here the CDR3 DNA reads TGTGCCAGCAGTTTTGGGTTCGGTCGCTCCTACGAGCAGTACTTC.